In its sample, the clone carrying this TCR beta chain was seen many times. This specimen belongs to a study of T cell repertoires in cytomegalovirus infection. This CDR3 has 16 residues. Germline V gene lookup returns CDR1 MDHEN and CDR2 SYDVKM. V lost 6 bases to trimming and J lost 0 bases; unmatched junction nucleotides: 7. Each CDR3 protein is one row after TCRdb ran MiXCR on the reads. Of some 130,000 distinct CDR3 sequences listed, 7% to 9.5% were seen once; the top ten hold around a tenth. The rearrangement joins TRBV28 to TRBJ2-1; 8 bases fit TRBD2. The source is a human donor in good health (CMV status not recorded). Some clones in this sample may be carry-over from other donors' samples. The sequenced material came from PBMCs. DNA for the CDR3: TGTGCCAGCAGCCGGGGGGGGGGGAGCTCCTACAATGAGCAGTTCTTC. Translation: CASSRGGGSSYNEQFF. The full variable domain, rest sourced from reference TRBV28 and TRBJ2-1, is DVKVTQSSRYLVKRTGEKVFLECVQDMDHENMFWYRQDPGLGLRLIYFSYDVKMKEKGDIPEGYSVSREKKERFSLILESASTNQTSMYLCASSRGGGSSYNEQFFGPGTRLTVL.